The clone carrying this T cell receptor beta chain has a handful of counts. Its specificity is not known. This sample stems from a study of blood T cells in healthy people across ages. The authors ran a second PCR of roughly 6 to 12 cycles using a sample-barcoded 5' primer and a J-beta primer mix. TCRdb reanalysed the 5' RACE reads using MiXCR and keeps one entry per CDR3 protein. The sample has around 1,500,000 distinct CDR3 sequences, around 39% seen once. The junction had 16 bases not matched to a gene; V was cut back by 4 bases and J by 4 bases. Germline CDR1 and CDR2: SGDLS and YYNGEE. This CDR3 has 18 amino acids. Regarding the study as a whole: Versus aged donors, long-lived donors had higher diversity and more naive CD4+ cells.

The receptor was derived from a woman between 18 and 29 years old in good health. The chain is built from TRBV9 and TRBJ1-5; 8 nucleotides match TRBD1. The sequenced material came from blood. The DNA for the CDR3 is TGTGCCAGCAGCACCGCGGGACAGGAGGAAAGGGGGAATCAGCCCCAGCATTTT. As protein: CASSTAGQEERGNQPQHF.